This T cell receptor beta chain was retrieved from a study of monozygotic twins with inflammatory bowel disease. After re-calling the 5' RACE reads, TCRdb lists one entry per CDR3 protein, DNA absent. Here the sample table reports fewer than 400,000 distinct CDR3 sequences. CDR1 is SQVTM and CDR2 is ANQGSEA in the germline V gene. CDR3 size: 14 residues. The sequence was obtained from a human donor with ulcerative colitis or Crohn's disease, or a healthy co-twin of an affected twin (not recorded which). The sample taken for sequencing was blood. The chain carries TRBV29-1 and TRBJ2-7; TCRdb proposes TRBD1, but this gene call is untestable without DNA. CDR3 sequence reads: CSVDIRGGLYEQYF.